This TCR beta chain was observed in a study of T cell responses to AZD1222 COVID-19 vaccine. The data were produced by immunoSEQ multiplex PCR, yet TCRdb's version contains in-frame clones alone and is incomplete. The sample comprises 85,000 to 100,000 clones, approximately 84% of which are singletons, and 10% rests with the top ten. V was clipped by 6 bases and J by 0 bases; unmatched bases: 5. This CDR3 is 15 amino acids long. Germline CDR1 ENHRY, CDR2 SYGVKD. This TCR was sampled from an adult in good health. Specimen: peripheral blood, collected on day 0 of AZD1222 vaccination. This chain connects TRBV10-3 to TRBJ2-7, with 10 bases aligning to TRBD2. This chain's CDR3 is CAIRPLAGSSYEQYF. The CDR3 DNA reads TGTGCCATCAGGCCACTAGCGGGAAGCTCCTACGAGCAGTACTTC.